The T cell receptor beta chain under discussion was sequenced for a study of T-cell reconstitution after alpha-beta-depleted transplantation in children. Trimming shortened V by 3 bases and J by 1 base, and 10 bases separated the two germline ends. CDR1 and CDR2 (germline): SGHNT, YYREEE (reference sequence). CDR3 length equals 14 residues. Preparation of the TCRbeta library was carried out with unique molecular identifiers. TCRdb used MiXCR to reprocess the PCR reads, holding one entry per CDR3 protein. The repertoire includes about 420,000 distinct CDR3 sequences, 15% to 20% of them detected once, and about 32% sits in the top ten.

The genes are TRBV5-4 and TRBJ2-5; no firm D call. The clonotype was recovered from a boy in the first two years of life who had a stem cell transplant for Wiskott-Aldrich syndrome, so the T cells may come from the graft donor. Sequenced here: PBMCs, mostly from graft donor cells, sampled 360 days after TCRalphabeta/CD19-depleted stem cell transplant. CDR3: CASSSNPAQETQYF. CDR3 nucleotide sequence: TGTGCCAGCAGCTCAAATCCGGCCCAAGAGACCCAGTACTTC.